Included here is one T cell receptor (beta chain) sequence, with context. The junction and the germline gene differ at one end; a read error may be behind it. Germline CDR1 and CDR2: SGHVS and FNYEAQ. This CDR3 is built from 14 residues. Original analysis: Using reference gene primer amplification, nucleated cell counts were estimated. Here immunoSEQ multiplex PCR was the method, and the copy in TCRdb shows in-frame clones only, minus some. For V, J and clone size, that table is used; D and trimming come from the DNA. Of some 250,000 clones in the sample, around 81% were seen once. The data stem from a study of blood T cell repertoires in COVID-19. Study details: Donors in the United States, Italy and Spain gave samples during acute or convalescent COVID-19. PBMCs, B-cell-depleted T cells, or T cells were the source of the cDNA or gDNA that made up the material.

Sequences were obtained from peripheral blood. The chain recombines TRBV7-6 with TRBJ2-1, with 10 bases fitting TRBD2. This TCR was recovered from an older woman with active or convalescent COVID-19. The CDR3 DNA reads TGTGCCAGCAACTTACTAGCGGGAAACAATGAGCAGTTCTTC. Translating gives CASNLLAGNNEQFF.